This TCR beta chain came from a study of T cells in localized non-small cell lung cancer. Study conclusions and caveats: The study found T cell clonality highest in uninvolved adjacent lung, above tumor.

The table came from immunoSEQ multiplex PCR; TCRdb's copy has only in-frame clones and leaves some out. This table holds tens of thousands of clones, more than 70% found once. The length of the CDR3 is 20 residues. V lost 4 bases and J lost 0; bases outside the gene matches: 12. Germline CDR1 is MDHEN and CDR2 is SYDVKM. Comment on this clone: The antigen is unknown.

Material: peripheral blood, obtained before any cancer treatment. This sequence was found in a woman aged 35-70 years with stage I squamous cell lung carcinoma. The J gene is TRBJ1-6, the V gene TRBV28; 10 nucleotides match TRBD1. The CDR3 sequence: CASSSTGQGPKSSYNSPLHF. Written as DNA, the CDR3 is TGTGCCAGCAGTTCCACGGGACAGGGGCCAAAAAGCTCCTATAATTCACCCCTCCACTTT.